Below, 29 T cell receptor beta chains from the same sample are listed, as sequenced in a study of technical replicates of blood from a handful of donors. Sequenced by immunoSEQ multiplex PCR; TCRdb stores in-frame clones only, minus some. The sample lists 75,000 to 100,000 clones; approximately 94% were seen once. Sequencing input: T cells isolated from PBMCs. Receptors were obtained from a human donor in good health.

The rearrangement joins TRBV4-1 to TRBJ1-2; 7 positions agree with TRBD1. This CDR3 comprises 15 residues. J was trimmed by 7 bases and V by 1 base; bases with no gene match: 9. Germline-derived CDR1 and CDR2 are MGHRA and YSYEKL. Here the CDR3 DNA reads TGCGCCAGCAGCCAAGGGGGCCTAAACAGGGGTGGCTACACCTTC. It translates to CASSQGGLNRGGYTF.

This chain uses TRBV10-1 with TRBJ2-1; tentatively, D is TRBD2 (6 bases). The CDR3 is 15 residues long. Germline CDR1 reads WNHNN; CDR2 reads SYGVQD (reference sequence). Trimming took off 2 bases at V and 1 base at J, with 9 bases between the two ends. The CDR3 bases are TGCGCCAGCAGTGAGACAGGACTATCCTACAATGAGCAGTTCTTC. Its protein product is CASSETGLSYNEQFF.

This rearrangement joins TRBV10-2 to TRBJ1-5; tentative D call: TRBD1 (6 bases). With 6 bases removed from V and 2 bases from J, the gap between germline ends came to 14 bases. The germline V gene encodes CDR1 WSHSY and CDR2 SAAADI. The CDR3 consists of 15 residues. CDR3 sequence reads: CASSLTWTGNQPQHF. CDR3 DNA: TGCGCCAGCAGCCTCACCTGGACAGGCAATCAGCCCCAGCATTTT.

V gene TRBV19 combines with J gene TRBJ1-1; the D gene is possibly TRBD1 (5 bases). Germline loops: CDR1 LNHDA, CDR2 SQIVND (reference sequence). This CDR3 spans 15 amino acids. Trimming removed 5 bases from V and 6 bases from J, with 19 bases in between. Written as DNA, the CDR3 is TGTGCCAGTAGTCCCAGCCTAACAGGTCTTTCTGAAGCTTTCTTT. It specifies CASSPSLTGLSEAFF.

V usage is TRBV6-1 and J usage is TRBJ2-1; the match to TRBD1 covers 9 bases. Germline CDR1 and CDR2: MNHNS and SASEGT. V gave up 1 base and J gave up 2 bases; unmatched junction bases: 3. The CDR3 extends over 16 amino acids. CDR3: CASSEGYRGPYNEQFF. The DNA of the CDR3 is TGTGCCAGCAGTGAAGGGTACAGGGGGCCCTACAATGAGCAGTTCTTC.

The chain joins TRBV5-1 to TRBJ2-1, with 12 positions matching TRBD2. Losses at the gene ends were 0 bases for V and 6 bases for J; bases not matched to a gene: 4. This CDR3 has 16 residues. The germline gives CDR1 SGHRS, CDR2 YFSETQ. The CDR3 sequence is CASSLGASGGANEQFF. The CDR3 DNA is TGCGCCAGCAGCTTGGGGGCTAGCGGGGGGGCCAATGAGCAGTTCTTC.

The chain couples TRBV20-1 to TRBJ1-4; D call uncertain. The CDR3 length is 11 residues. With 3 bases removed from V and 12 bases from J, the gap between germline ends came to 11 bases. Germline CDR1 DFQATT, CDR2 SNEGSKA (reference sequence). The CDR3 region is CSASPNRELFF. Here the CDR3 DNA reads TGCAGTGCTAGTCCCAACCGCGAACTGTTTTTT.

The CDR3 loop reads CATRDSRFETQYF. CDR3 nucleotide sequence: TGTGCCACCCGGGACTCGAGGTTTGAGACCCAGTACTTC. This chain uses TRBV19 with TRBJ2-5, with D possibly being TRBD2 (6 bases). In germline, CDR1 is LNHDA, CDR2 SQIVND (reference sequence). The CDR3 runs to 13 residues. V dropped 10 bases and J dropped 5 bases, with 17 bases sitting between them.

J is TRBJ1-5 and V is TRBV5-4; a possible D gene is TRBD1 (5 bases). Germline CDR1 and CDR2: SGHNT and YYREEE (reference sequence). V lost 0 bases and J 5 bases, leaving 15 bases between the germline ends. The CDR3 consists of 16 residues. The CDR3 DNA sequence: TGTGCCAGCAGCTTGGGAGGGCCAGGAGGGGATCAGCCCCAGCATTTT. This codes for CASSLGGPGGDQPQHF.

This chain joins TRBV20-1 and TRBJ1-1, with unresolved D. This CDR3 is built from 11 residues. The germline gives CDR1 DFQATT, CDR2 SNEGSKA (reference sequence). The chain's CDR3 is CGTELNTEAFF. DNA of the CDR3: TGCGGAACGGAGCTGAACACTGAAGCTTTCTTT.

V is TRBV4-2 and J is TRBJ1-5; D is uncertain. The CDR3 contains 13 residues. V was pared by 1 base and J by 6 bases, with 7 bases between. The germline V gene encodes CDR1 LGHNA and CDR2 YNFKEQ. This CDR3 is CASSQAPSQPQHF. The DNA for the CDR3 is TGTGCCAGCAGCCAAGCCCCGAGTCAGCCCCAGCATTTT.

The chain couples TRBV5-4 to TRBJ2-6, with a tentative D call TRBD1 (5 bases). V lost 2 bases and J lost 1, with 7 bases in between. Germline V lookup: CDR1 SGHNT, CDR2 YYREEE (reference sequence). This CDR3 region has 15 residues. The CDR3 loop is CASSLDSSGANVLTF. CDR3 bases: TGTGCCAGCAGCTTAGACAGTTCTGGGGCCAACGTCCTGACTTTC.

V and J are TRBV10-3 and TRBJ1-2, with D possibly being TRBD1 (5 bases). The CDR3 has 11 residues. Germline CDR1 and CDR2: ENHRY and SYGVKD. Trimming took off 5 bases at V and 8 bases at J, with 9 bases between the two ends. The CDR3, as DNA: TGTGCCATCAGTAGGGGTGACGGCTACACCTTC. This translates into CAISRGDGYTF.

This chain connects TRBV19 to TRBJ2-1; TRBD2 agrees at 9 bases. This CDR3 is 16 amino acids long. Germline trimming cut 3 bases from V and 0 bases from J; bases unmatched to any gene: 3. CDR1 is LNHDA, CDR2 SQIVND, per germline (reference sequence). The CDR3 bases are TGTGCCAGTAGTATCCCTAGCGGGACCTCCTACAATGAGCAGTTCTTC. This sequence encodes CASSIPSGTSYNEQFF.

The CDR3 region is CASSPGASGTHEQYF. In nucleotides, the CDR3 is TGTGCCAGCAGCCCCGGGGCTAGCGGGACCCACGAGCAGTACTTC. The V and J genes are TRBV4-2 and TRBJ2-7; 9 bases match TRBD2. CDR3 length equals 15 residues. With 4 bases clipped from V and 5 bases from J, the junction kept 9 bases outside the gene matches. Germline assignment: CDR1 LGHNA and CDR2 YNFKEQ.

This CDR3 reads CAWSPGTGDFYGYTF. CDR3 coding DNA: TGTGCCTGGAGCCCCGGGACAGGGGACTTCTATGGCTACACCTTC. This chain links TRBV30 with TRBJ1-2, with 10 bases aligning to TRBD1. The germline V gene encodes CDR1 GTSNPN and CDR2 SVGIG (reference sequence). Trimming took 3 bases from V and 4 from J; bases not matched to a gene: 8. The CDR3 is made up of 15 amino acids.

The V and J genes are TRBV6-5 and TRBJ2-3; D remains unclear. The germline V and J ends were trimmed by 2 bases and 0 bases, with 12 bases remaining between them. The CDR3 loop spans 16 amino acids. In germline, CDR1 is MNHEY, CDR2 SVGAGI. As DNA, the CDR3 is TGTGCCAGCAGTTACGGTTACGGTTATAGCACAGATACGCAGTATTTT. Residues: CASSYGYGYSTDTQYF.

The chain has TRBV28 and TRBJ1-5; 7 bases line up with TRBD1. The CDR3 extends over 13 amino acids. Germline V gives CDR1 MDHEN, CDR2 SYDVKM. The junction had 9 bases not matched to a gene; V was cut back by 11 bases and J by 5 bases. The CDR3 nucleotides read TGTGCCGCCGCGGGGCAGGGGGATCAGCCCCAGCATTTT. It codes for CAAAGQGDQPQHF.

The V gene is TRBV5-1, the J gene TRBJ2-3, with unresolved D. The CDR3 covers 16 residues. CDR1 SGHRS and CDR2 YFSETQ come from the germline V gene. Between the trimmed V and J ends, which lost 4 bases and 1 base, there was a span of 16 bases. The CDR3 here is CASSLEDGGRTDTQYF. CDR3 coding DNA: TGCGCCAGCAGCCTAGAGGATGGCGGCCGCACAGATACGCAGTATTTT. The full variable domain, completed using reference TRBV5-1 and TRBJ2-3, is KAGVTQTPRYLIKTRGQQVTLSCSPISGHRSVSWYQQTPGQGLQFLFEYFSETQRNKGNFPGRFSGRQFSNSRSEMNVSTLELGDSALYLCASSLEDGGRTDTQYFGPGTRLTVL.

This rearrangement joins TRBV9 to TRBJ2-7; 7 bases line up with TRBD1. The CDR3 spans 13 residues. Losses at the gene ends were 3 bases for V and 5 bases for J; bases not matched to a gene: 5. The germline gives CDR1 SGDLS, CDR2 YYNGEE. The CDR3, as DNA: TGTGCCAGCAGCGCACAGGGGAATCACGAGCAGTACTTC. Amino acid sequence: CASSAQGNHEQYF.

V usage is TRBV6-6 and J usage is TRBJ2-1; 8 bases match TRBD2. Germline V gene sequence: CDR1 MNHNY, CDR2 SVGAGI (reference sequence). The CDR3 runs 16 residues. Trimming took 7 bases from V and 5 from J; bases not matched to a gene: 13. CDR3 in DNA: TGTGCCAGCACCCTCCTCGGGGGGGATCGGGACAATGAGCAGTTCTTC. Translated: CASTLLGGDRDNEQFF.

CDR3: CASKPWERSAYNEQFF. The CDR3 nucleotides read TGTGCCAGCAAACCTTGGGAGCGGTCTGCCTACAATGAGCAGTTCTTC. The rearrangement uses TRBV27 and TRBJ2-1; a possible D gene is TRBD2 (5 bases). The CDR3 extends over 16 amino acids. With 7 bases removed from V and 2 bases from J, the gap between germline ends came to 18 bases. Germline V gene lookup returns CDR1 MNHEY and CDR2 SMNVEV (reference sequence).

CDR3 DNA sequence: TGTGCCAGCAGCCCAAGGACAGGGCCGAGGACGGAAGCTTTCTTT. Its translation is CASSPRTGPRTEAFF. This sequence joins TRBV7-9 and TRBJ1-1, with 8 bases fitting TRBD1. CDR3 length: 15 residues. Unmatched junction bases numbered 13, after V lost 5 bases and J lost 8 bases. Germline assignment: CDR1 SEHNR and CDR2 FQNEAQ (reference sequence).

The V gene is TRBV7-8, the J gene TRBJ2-5; perhaps TRBD2 as D (6 bases). From germline, CDR1 is SGHVS and CDR2 FQNEAQ. V lost 5 bases and J 3 bases, leaving 16 bases between the germline ends. The CDR3 has 15 amino acids. The CDR3 spells CASSISRDLEETQYF. The CDR3 nucleotides read TGTGCCAGCAGCATAAGCCGGGACTTGGAAGAGACCCAGTACTTC.

This chain connects TRBV25-1 to TRBJ1-1, with TRBD1 matching over 9 bases. After removal of 2 bases from V and 2 bases from J, the junction contained 9 bases not matched to a gene. The CDR3 length is 17 residues. The germline CDR1 and CDR2 sequences are MGHDK and SYGVNS. CDR3 DNA sequence: TGTGCCAGCAGTGAAATCGGGACAGGGTTGGCAAACACTGAAGCTTTCTTT. Encoded protein: CASSEIGTGLANTEAFF.

This chain connects TRBV9 to TRBJ1-6, with D maybe TRBD1 (6 bases). Looked up from germline, CDR1 is SGDLS and CDR2 is YYNGEE. CDR3 size: 15 residues. The germline V and J ends were trimmed by 0 bases and 6 bases, with 10 bases remaining between them. The CDR3 is CASSVAGATNSPLHF. Here the CDR3 DNA reads TGTGCCAGCAGCGTAGCAGGGGCGACTAATTCACCCCTCCACTTT.

V usage is TRBV27 and J usage is TRBJ2-1, with a possible D match to TRBD2 (6 bases). Per germline, CDR1 MNHEY and CDR2 SMNVEV (reference sequence). V lost 2 bases and J 0 bases, leaving 11 bases between the germline ends. The CDR3 length is 16 residues. CDR3 DNA sequence: TGTGCCAGCAGTTTAAGTGGGGGGTTCTCCTACAATGAGCAGTTCTTC. It specifies CASSLSGGFSYNEQFF.

The rearrangement uses TRBV19 and TRBJ2-3; tentatively, D is TRBD2 (6 bases). The CDR3 length is 15 residues. V lost 1 base, J lost 2 bases, and 10 bases lay in between. Germline-derived CDR1 and CDR2 are LNHDA and SQIVND (reference sequence). Written as DNA, the CDR3 is TGTGCCAGTAGTATAGGGGCGGGGCTCACAGATACGCAGTATTTT. Translation: CASSIGAGLTDTQYF.

V is TRBV19 and J is TRBJ2-3; TRBD1 might be the D (6 bases). Germline CDR1 is LNHDA and CDR2 is SQIVND (reference sequence). The CDR3 covers 15 residues. Trimming stripped 2 bases from V and 2 bases from J, with 11 bases between. CDR3 region: CASSIRGQYTDTQYF. The DNA for the CDR3 is TGTGCCAGTAGTATACGCGGACAGTACACAGATACGCAGTATTTT.